Below are 12 T cell receptor beta chains sequenced from a single sample in a study of technical replicates of blood from several donors. TCRdb's table, derived via immunoSEQ multiplex PCR, lists solely in-frame clones and lacks some. The profile covers approximately 68,000 clones, with 95% to 98% appearing a single time and approximately 0.3% taken by the ten largest. Material: T cells isolated from PBMCs. Receptors originate from a human donor in good health.

The chain carries TRBV29-1 and TRBJ2-7; possibly TRBD1 for D (7 bases). The length of the CDR3 is 13 residues. Looked up from germline, CDR1 is SQVTM and CDR2 is ANQGSEA. V gave up 6 bases and J gave up 3 bases, with 15 bases separating them. The CDR3 DNA is TGCAGCGTGGCGGGACAGCTTAACTACGAGCAGTACTTC. It encodes CSVAGQLNYEQYF.

The chain joins TRBV7-2 to TRBJ2-7; no definite D call. This CDR3 comprises 12 residues. Germline values: CDR1 SGHTA, CDR2 FQGNSA. Trimming cost V 8 bases and J 2 bases, with 10 bases left between them. CDR3 loop: CASGTAAYEQYF. Here the CDR3 DNA reads TGTGCCAGCGGAACGGCGGCCTACGAGCAGTACTTC.

The chain has TRBV6-6 and TRBJ1-5; D gene unclear. CDR1 and CDR2 (germline): MNHNY, SVGAGI (reference sequence). CDR3 length: 14 amino acids. Trimming stripped 4 bases from V and 4 bases from J, with 11 bases between. CDR3 sequence: CASSLWGENQPQHF. CDR3 DNA sequence: TGTGCCAGCAGTTTGTGGGGAGAGAATCAGCCCCAGCATTTT.

This rearrangement joins TRBV4-3 to TRBJ2-3, with TRBD1 matching over 9 bases. The V gene end was trimmed by 0 bases and the J gene end by 6 bases; junction bases not matched to a gene: 13. The CDR3 is 18 amino acids. Germline V CDR1 and CDR2: LGHNA, YSLEER. CDR3 sequence: CASSQEVGTGNFVDTQYF. CDR3 nucleotide sequence: TGCGCCAGCAGCCAAGAAGTGGGGACAGGGAATTTTGTGGATACGCAGTATTTT.

V and J are TRBV27 and TRBJ1-2; D is uncertain. V was trimmed by 6 bases and J by 7 bases, leaving 18 bases between them. This CDR3 is built from 14 residues. Germline-derived CDR1 and CDR2 are MNHEY and SMNVEV (reference sequence). CDR3 in amino acids: CASSYRSQATGYTF. Written as DNA, the CDR3 is TGTGCCAGCAGCTACAGATCCCAAGCTACTGGCTACACCTTC.

This clone showed up just once. The chain uses TRBV7-2 and TRBJ1-2; 9 bases line up with TRBD1. CDR1 and CDR2 from the germline V gene are SGHTA and FQGNSA. The CDR3 is 15 residues long. The junction had 9 bases not matched to a gene; V was cut back by 5 bases and J by 5 bases. CDR3 bases: TGTGCCAGCAGCCCGGACAGGGGCCCCTATTATGGCTACACCTTC. Amino acid sequence: CASSPDRGPYYGYTF.

The V call is TRBV6-1, the J call TRBJ1-2, with 9 bases lining up with TRBD1. The V gene's germline CDR1 is MNHNS and CDR2 SASEGT. This CDR3 has 14 amino acids. The V segment lost 2 bases and the J segment 5 bases; nucleotides outside the gene matches: 3. CDR3 coding DNA: TGTGCCAGCAGTGAATCAGACAGGGGGTATGGCTACACCTTC. It yields the protein CASSESDRGYGYTF.

In its sample, this clone was seen once. J is TRBJ2-3 and V is TRBV6-5, with D unclear. With 5 bases removed from V and 9 bases from J, the gap between germline ends came to 18 bases. From germline, CDR1 is MNHEY and CDR2 SVGAGI. The CDR3 is made up of 14 amino acids. CDR3 loop: CASSRDDPQRTQYF. The DNA of the CDR3 is TGTGCCAGCAGTCGAGACGACCCCCAGAGGACGCAGTATTTT.

The CDR3 DNA reads as TGTGCCAGCGGTCAGGGCGCAGATACGCAGTATTTT. This encodes CASGQGADTQYF. The chain recombines TRBV28 with TRBJ2-3; weak D call: TRBD1 (5 bases). The CDR3 covers 12 residues. Germline CDR1 and CDR2: MDHEN and SYDVKM. V lost 8 bases, J lost 4 bases, and 10 bases lay in between.

The genes are TRBV7-9 and TRBJ1-2; no firm D call. The CDR3 is 13 amino acids. Trimming shortened V by 5 bases and J by 3 bases, and 10 bases separated the two germline ends. The germline V gene encodes CDR1 SEHNR and CDR2 FQNEAQ (reference sequence). In DNA form, the CDR3 reads TGTGCCAGCAGCGGTGACGGGTACTATGGCTACACCTTC. Translation gives CASSGDGYYGYTF.

The J gene is TRBJ2-6, the V gene TRBV5-6, with D possibly TRBD2 on 6 matching bases. From germline, CDR1 is SGHDT and CDR2 YYEEEE. V lost 0 bases to trimming and J lost 0 bases, with 7 bases between them. The CDR3 consists of 16 residues. For the CDR3, the DNA is TGTGCCAGCAGCTTGGTGACTAGCTCTGGGGCCAACGTCCTGACTTTC. Translated, it gives CASSLVTSSGANVLTF.

The rearrangement joins TRBV9 to TRBJ1-3; D is ambiguous. Trimming took off 0 bases at V and 4 bases at J, with 8 bases between the two ends. The germline V gene has CDR1 SGDLS and CDR2 YYNGEE. The CDR3 has 14 residues. DNA for the CDR3: TGTGCCAGCAGCGTAGGAGACTCCGGAAACACCATATATTTT. Its protein is CASSVGDSGNTIYF.